Listed here are 21 T cell receptor beta chains from one sample, sequenced in a study of shared clonotypes between healthy human individuals. Naive CD8 populations comprised CD45RO-negative cells positively selected for CCR7, excluding terminally differentiated effector memory CD45RA+ cells. Generated by immunoSEQ multiplex PCR, the TCRdb table keeps only in-frame clones and is missing some. The table lists around 2,000,000 clones, roughly 91% of them singletons. The material sequenced was naive CD8+ T cells from PBMCs. These receptors all come from a man aged 18 to 30 in good health. Some clones in this sample may be carry-over from other donors' samples.

This clone came up once. This sequence joins TRBV27 and TRBJ2-1; no clear D. The germline CDR1 and CDR2 sequences are MNHEY and SMNVEV (reference sequence). Trimming pared 5 bases from V and 6 bases from J, leaving 17 bases between. The CDR3 spans 15 residues. The DNA of the CDR3 is TGTGCCAGCAGTCCCTCAGCCCCTCTCTTCAATGAGCAGTTCTTC. It translates to CASSPSAPLFNEQFF.

The CDR3 is CASGGVRWGSTDTQYF. The CDR3 DNA reads TGCGCCAGCGGGGGGGTAAGGTGGGGAAGCACAGATACGCAGTATTTT. V usage is TRBV10-2 and J usage is TRBJ2-3; 7 bases map to TRBD2. In germline, CDR1 is WSHSY, CDR2 SAAADI. Trimming took 8 bases from V and 0 from J; bases not matched to a gene: 11. The CDR3 has 16 amino acids.

This clone has a single count. The V gene is TRBV9, the J gene TRBJ2-7, with D tentatively TRBD1 or TRBD2 (5 bases each). Germline V gives CDR1 SGDLS, CDR2 YYNGEE. This CDR3 comprises 16 residues. Trimming pared 1 base from V and 2 bases from J, leaving 16 bases between. The CDR3: CASSVSGTSQTYEQYF. The CDR3 DNA sequence: TGTGCCAGCAGCGTATCGGGGACCTCCCAAACCTACGAGCAGTACTTC.

CDR3 nucleotides: TGTGCCAGCAGCCAGGGATTGCGGGAGCCCTACAATGAGCAGTTCTTC. This encodes CASSQGLREPYNEQFF. V is TRBV7-8 and J is TRBJ2-1; 7 bases are a match to TRBD2. Germline V lookup: CDR1 SGHVS, CDR2 FQNEAQ. CDR3 size: 16 residues. After removal of 5 bases from V and 2 bases from J, the junction contained 9 bases not matched to a gene.

The chain couples TRBV27 to TRBJ2-1, with TRBD2 as a possible D gene (5 bases). Deletions cut 5 bases from V and 3 bases from J, with 14 bases between. The germline V gene encodes CDR1 MNHEY and CDR2 SMNVEV (reference sequence). The CDR3 spans 15 residues. The CDR3 spells CASSGSSGSYNEQFF. The CDR3 nucleotides are TGTGCCAGCAGTGGATCAAGTGGGAGCTACAATGAGCAGTTCTTC.

The genes are TRBV11-2 and TRBJ2-7; no firm D call. Germline CDR1 and CDR2: SGHAT and FQNNGV. The V end was cut by 1 base, the J end by 3 bases, with 10 bases between. The CDR3 runs to 14 residues. The CDR3 protein is CASSLGFKGYEQYF. For the CDR3, the DNA is TGTGCCAGCAGCTTAGGTTTCAAGGGCTACGAGCAGTACTTC.

The V gene is TRBV28, the J gene TRBJ2-7; 10 bases agree with TRBD2. The CDR3 is 14 amino acids. Germline V gene data show CDR1 as MDHEN and CDR2 as SYDVKM. J was trimmed by 6 bases and V by 6 bases; bases with no gene match: 8. The chain's CDR3 is CASSLAGGGREQYF. The CDR3 coding sequence is TGTGCCAGCAGCTTAGCGGGAGGAGGTCGCGAGCAGTACTTC.

This sequence joins TRBV4-1 and TRBJ2-7, with D unresolved. The V gene's germline CDR1 is MGHRA and CDR2 YSYEKL. Between the trimmed V and J ends, which lost 3 bases and 0 bases, there was a span of 9 bases. The CDR3 runs 14 residues. CDR3 sequence: CASSHHASSYEQYF. The CDR3 nucleotides are TGCGCCAGCAGCCATCATGCCTCCTCCTACGAGCAGTACTTC.

The chain is built from TRBV9 and TRBJ2-1, with 12 bases identical to TRBD2. This CDR3 spans 15 amino acids. Trimming cost V 3 bases and J 9 bases; bases outside gene matches: 7. Germline loops: CDR1 SGDLS, CDR2 YYNGEE. Here the CDR3 DNA reads TGTGCCAGCAGCGCCGGGACTAGCGGGTTAGGTGAGCAGTTCTTC. Its protein product is CASSAGTSGLGEQFF.

J is TRBJ2-1 and V is TRBV27; 9 nucleotides match TRBD1. Germline lookup yields CDR1 MNHEY and CDR2 SMNVEV (reference sequence). The J segment lost 6 bases and the V segment lost 6 bases, leaving 12 bases of the junction unmatched. This CDR3 spans 16 amino acids. Written as DNA, the CDR3 is TGTGCCAGCAGCCTAAGGGGGGGACAGGGCCTCAATGAGCAGTTCTTC. Translated: CASSLRGGQGLNEQFF.

The chain uses TRBV4-2 and TRBJ2-1; 8 bases are shared with TRBD2. The trim removed 4 bases at V and 2 bases at J, leaving 10 bases unmatched. Germline lookup yields CDR1 LGHNA and CDR2 YNFKEQ. The CDR3 runs to 17 residues. This CDR3 is CASSPRVRAGAYNEQFF. The DNA for the CDR3 is TGTGCCAGCAGCCCCCGGGTGAGAGCGGGAGCCTACAATGAGCAGTTCTTC.

This clone was detected only a few times. The chain links TRBV25-1 to TRBJ2-1, with 7 bases matching TRBD2. The CDR3 is 13 residues long. Germline CDR1 and CDR2: MGHDK and SYGVNS. Trimming cost V 4 bases and J 5 bases; bases outside gene matches: 2. CDR3 region: CASSGLADNEQFF. The DNA for the CDR3 is TGTGCCAGCAGTGGGCTAGCGGACAATGAGCAGTTCTTC.

The gene calls are TRBV29-1 and TRBJ1-1; D is uncertain. Between the trimmed V and J ends, which lost 5 bases and 0 bases, there was a span of 10 bases. Germline V CDR1 and CDR2: SQVTM, ANQGSEA. This CDR3 has 13 residues. CDR3 amino acids: CSVPGDLNTEAFF. CDR3 DNA sequence: TGCAGCGTTCCCGGAGATCTGAACACTGAAGCTTTCTTT.

A single count supports this clone. The rearrangement joins TRBV27 to TRBJ2-7, with D possibly being TRBD1 (5 bases). CDR3 length equals 14 residues. V was trimmed by 2 bases and J by 6 bases, leaving 14 bases between them. CDR1 and CDR2 (germline): MNHEY, SMNVEV (reference sequence). In DNA form, the CDR3 reads TGTGCCAGCAGTTTAGGGCCCCAGGGCTTCGAGCAGTACTTC. The encoded protein is CASSLGPQGFEQYF.

The V and J genes are TRBV7-9 and TRBJ2-1, with D tentatively TRBD1 or TRBD2 (5 bases each). Germline V lookup: CDR1 SEHNR, CDR2 FQNEAQ (reference sequence). CDR3 size: 17 residues. The germline V and J ends were trimmed by 5 bases and 3 bases, with 20 bases remaining between them. CDR3 in amino acids: CASSPGHGGLGYNEQFF. Written as DNA, the CDR3 is TGTGCCAGCAGCCCGGGGCATGGGGGTCTAGGCTACAATGAGCAGTTCTTC.

The rearrangement links TRBV6-1 to TRBJ1-2, with 7 positions matching TRBD1. The V segment lost 6 bases and the J segment 2 bases; nucleotides outside the gene matches: 6. The CDR3 is 14 residues long. Germline V gene lookup returns CDR1 MNHNS and CDR2 SASEGT. The CDR3: CASSNRGENYGYTF. CDR3 bases: TGTGCCAGCAGCAACAGGGGTGAGAACTATGGCTACACCTTC.

V is TRBV4-1 and J is TRBJ2-2, with TRBD2 identical over 13 bases. V was pared by 3 bases and J by 7 bases, with 8 bases of the junction left unmatched. Germline CDR1 and CDR2: MGHRA and YSYEKL. This CDR3 region has 17 residues. CDR3 region: CASSHGLAGASGGELFF. In nucleotides, the CDR3 is TGCGCCAGCAGCCACGGACTAGCGGGAGCGTCGGGCGGGGAGCTGTTTTTT.

This rearrangement joins TRBV11-3 to TRBJ2-2; D may be TRBD2 (7 bases). CDR1 is SGHNT, CDR2 YENEEA, per germline. The CDR3 sequence is 16 residues long. The V end lost 5 bases, the J end lost 8 bases, and 21 bases lay between the germline ends. This CDR3 is CASSERGGGPPGELFF. For the CDR3, the DNA is TGTGCCAGCAGCGAAAGAGGGGGGGGCCCGCCTGGGGAGCTGTTTTTT.

The rearrangement links TRBV10-2 to TRBJ2-7, with 11 bases lining up with TRBD2. Unmatched junction bases numbered 11, after V lost 2 bases and J lost 11 bases. CDR1 is WSHSY, CDR2 SAAADI, per germline. The CDR3 has 15 amino acids. The CDR3 here is CASSETLAGGPEEYF. In DNA, the CDR3 is TGCGCCAGCAGTGAGACCCTAGCGGGAGGCCCTGAGGAGTACTTC.

The rearrangement uses TRBV30 and TRBJ1-4; D might be TRBD1 (6 bases). Germline V lookup: CDR1 GTSNPN, CDR2 SVGIG (reference sequence). The CDR3 has 14 residues. V was pared by 0 bases and J by 7 bases, with 12 bases between. The CDR3 coding sequence is TGTGCCTGGAGTGTAGGGGGGAGCGGTGAAAAACTGTTTTTT. Protein sequence: CAWSVGGSGEKLFF.

Written as DNA, the CDR3 is TGTGCCAGCAGACCCTTAGCGGGAGGGGACAATGAGCAGTTCTTC. Encoded protein: CASRPLAGGDNEQFF. The rearrangement uses TRBV6-5 and TRBJ2-1, with 11 bases identical to TRBD2. From germline, CDR1 is MNHEY and CDR2 SVGAGI. V dropped 6 bases and J dropped 5; count of bases not matched to a gene: 6. The CDR3 runs to 15 residues.